The 3 T cell receptor beta chains below come from one sample, sequenced in a study of cytomegalovirus exposure and HLA in healthy donors. Primers for the PCR totalled 60 Vbeta and 13 Jbeta. The method was immunoSEQ multiplex PCR; TCRdb's version includes in-frame clones alone and lacks a portion of them. The table includes about 98,000 clones, 70% to 80% detected once. The sample comprised PBMCs. All receptors come from a man aged 18 to 35 in good health and CMV-seropositive.

This sequence joins TRBV20-1 and TRBJ1-1; no clear D. The CDR3 sequence is 11 residues long. V was clipped by 6 bases and J by 1 base, with 6 bases between them. Per the germline V gene, CDR1 is DFQATT and CDR2 is SNEGSKA (reference sequence). Here the CDR3 DNA reads TGCAGTGCCCCAGGGAACACTGAAGCTTTCTTT. Protein sequence: CSAPGNTEAFF.

V is TRBV7-2 and J is TRBJ2-7; weak D call: TRBD1 (7 bases). Trimming cost V 4 bases and J 2 bases, with 15 bases left between them. Germline CDR1 reads SGHTA; CDR2 reads FQGNSA. The CDR3 runs 15 residues. CDR3 residues: CASSYRPGGPYEQYF. DNA for the CDR3: TGTGCCAGCAGCTATCGCCCAGGGGGGCCCTACGAGCAGTACTTC.

The rearrangement links TRBV12-2 to TRBJ1-2. TRBV12-2 is an annotated pseudogene. The CDR3 contains 15 residues. CDR3 residues: CASRSQLGGVYGYTF. The CDR3 DNA follows: TGTGCAAGTCGCTCACAACTGGGCGGGGTTTATGGCTACACCTTC.